The clone carrying this TCR beta chain was seen repeatedly, ten times or more. The antigen is not known. This entry comes from a study of T cells in Graves' hyperthyroidism and ophthalmopathy. Whole-study findings and limits: Before onset, ophthalmopathy was predicted by the model a median about six months earlier.

Germline CDR1 is MNHEY and CDR2 is SVGAGI. This CDR3 region has 17 residues. Losses at the gene ends were 3 bases for V and 2 bases for J; bases not matched to a gene: 12. The investigators amplified TCR beta CDR3 regions from RNA transcripts. The study used the HTBI primer set for a first-round RT-PCR of the TCR CDR3. TCRdb passed the multiplex PCR reads through MiXCR, listing each CDR3 protein once. The profile shows 300,000 to 350,000 distinct CDR3 sequences, roughly 18% of them singletons. Sequencing was performed on blood. The chain couples TRBV6-5 to TRBJ2-5; TRBD2 agrees at 7 bases. The sequence came from a middle-aged woman with Graves' ophthalmopathy. CDR3 sequence reads: CASSYKSGLMAQETQYF. The CDR3 bases are TGTGCCAGCAGTTATAAGTCGGGACTAATGGCGCAAGAGACCCAGTACTTC.